The clone carrying this T cell receptor beta chain came up many times. What it binds is not known. The data were obtained in a study of response to subunit inactivated influenza vaccine. Germline CDR1 is SQVTM and CDR2 is ANQGSEA. V lost 7 bases to trimming and J lost 4 bases, with 21 bases between them. CDR3 size: 15 residues. A single record per CDR3 protein comes from TCRdb applying MiXCR to the RT-PCR reads. Among 490,000 or so distinct CDR3 sequences listed, 6% to 9% were seen once. Study-level results: Few additional T cells are recruited per seasonal influenza vaccination, authors suggested.

This rearrangement joins TRBV29-1 to TRBJ2-3; possibly TRBD1 for D (8 bases). The source of this sequence is a man aged 50 to 69 who received an inactivated influenza vaccine. The sequencing used PBMCs from blood, collected about 24 months after vaccination. The CDR3 coding sequence is TGCAGCGCCCGGGGGGCAGGGGGCTTGGCAGATACGCAGTATTTT. Translation: CSARGAGGLADTQYF.